Listed here is a single T cell receptor beta chain. The data were taken from a study of blood T cell repertoires in COVID-19. Turning to the study itself: The study drew acute and convalescent COVID-19 samples from the United States, Italy and Spain. T cells, B-cell-depleted T cells, or PBMCs provided the cDNA or gDNA that served as material.

The repertoire was sequenced with immunoSEQ multiplex PCR; TCRdb's copy has only in-frame clones and lacks some. The sample holds over 80,000 clones; more than 80% are singletons and the top ten take approximately 10%. Sequenced material: peripheral blood. The TCR originated in a woman in her 70s with acute or convalescent COVID-19.

The DNA for the CDR3 is TGTGCCAGCAGCCTGCCGGGACAGGGGGCAGAGACCCAGTACTTC. Amino acids: CASSLPGQGAETQYF. The V and J genes are TRBV28 and TRBJ2-5; 12 bases are a match to TRBD1. The CDR3 totals 15 residues. Germline assignment: CDR1 MDHEN and CDR2 SYDVKM. V shed 6 bases, J shed 4 bases, and the junction held 6 bases outside the gene matches.